This T cell receptor beta chain was identified in a study of shared clonotypes between healthy human individuals. This CDR3 is 15 amino acids long. Trimming pared 8 bases from V and 0 bases from J, leaving 14 bases between. The germline V gene has CDR1 SNHLY and CDR2 FYNNEI. Assay: immunoSEQ multiplex PCR; the TCRdb copy retains only in-frame clones and omits some. The sample contains about 640,000 clones, about two thirds of which appear only once. The specimen sequenced was memory CD4+ T cells sorted from blood. Subset described: CD45RA-negative fraction. The receptor was isolated from a woman aged 25 to 45 in good health. The genes are TRBV2 and TRBJ2-1; tentatively, D is TRBD1 or TRBD2 (6 bases each). This CDR3 reads CASAVADSSYNEQFF. The DNA for the CDR3 is TGTGCCAGCGCGGTAGCGGACAGCTCCTACAATGAGCAGTTCTTC.